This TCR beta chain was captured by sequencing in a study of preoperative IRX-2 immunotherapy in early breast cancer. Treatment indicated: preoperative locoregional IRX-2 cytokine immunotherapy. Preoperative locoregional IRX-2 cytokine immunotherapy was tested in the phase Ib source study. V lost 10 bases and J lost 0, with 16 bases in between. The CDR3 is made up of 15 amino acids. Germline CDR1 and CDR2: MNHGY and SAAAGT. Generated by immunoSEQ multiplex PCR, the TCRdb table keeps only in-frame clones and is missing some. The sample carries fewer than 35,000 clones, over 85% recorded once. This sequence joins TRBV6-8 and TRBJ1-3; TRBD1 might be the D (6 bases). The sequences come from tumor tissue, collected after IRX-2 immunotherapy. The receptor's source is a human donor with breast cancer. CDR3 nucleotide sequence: TGTGCCATCATGAAGGGAGGGGGCTCTGGAAACACCATATATTTT. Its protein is CAIMKGGGSGNTIYF.